The sequence of this TCR beta chain was determined in a study of T cell changes during pregnancy in multiple sclerosis. The repertoire was sequenced with immunoSEQ multiplex PCR; TCRdb's copy has only in-frame clones and lacks some. The data contain about 62,000 clones, 85% to 95% of them singletons. Per germline, CDR1 SQVTM and CDR2 ANQGSEA. This CDR3 has 16 amino acids. The sample here was CD8+ T cells from peripheral blood mononuclear cells, taken in the second trimester of pregnancy. The V gene is TRBV29-1, the J gene TRBJ1-5; 7 bases agree with TRBD1. This receptor was taken from a female donor with multiple sclerosis, enrolled in a pregnancy study. Here the CDR3 DNA reads TGCAGGCAGGGGGACCAGCAAGGGGCTAGCAATCAGCCCCAGCATTTT. This translates into CRQGDQQGASNQPQHF.